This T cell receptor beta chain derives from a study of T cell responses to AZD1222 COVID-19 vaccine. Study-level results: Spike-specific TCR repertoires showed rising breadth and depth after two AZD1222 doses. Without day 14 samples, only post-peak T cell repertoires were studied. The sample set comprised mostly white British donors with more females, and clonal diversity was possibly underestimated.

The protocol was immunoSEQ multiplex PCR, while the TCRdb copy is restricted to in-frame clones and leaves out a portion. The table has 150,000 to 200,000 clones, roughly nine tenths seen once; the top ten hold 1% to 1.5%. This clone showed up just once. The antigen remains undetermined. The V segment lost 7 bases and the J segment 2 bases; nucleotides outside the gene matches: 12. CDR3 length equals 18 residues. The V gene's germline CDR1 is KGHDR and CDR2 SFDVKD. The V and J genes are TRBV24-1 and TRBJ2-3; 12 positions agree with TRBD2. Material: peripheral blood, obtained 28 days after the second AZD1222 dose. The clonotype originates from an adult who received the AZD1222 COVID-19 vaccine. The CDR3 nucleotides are TGTGCCACCAGCTCATTCCGACTAGCGGGAGAGTACACAGATACGCAGTATTTT. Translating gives CATSSFRLAGEYTDTQYF.